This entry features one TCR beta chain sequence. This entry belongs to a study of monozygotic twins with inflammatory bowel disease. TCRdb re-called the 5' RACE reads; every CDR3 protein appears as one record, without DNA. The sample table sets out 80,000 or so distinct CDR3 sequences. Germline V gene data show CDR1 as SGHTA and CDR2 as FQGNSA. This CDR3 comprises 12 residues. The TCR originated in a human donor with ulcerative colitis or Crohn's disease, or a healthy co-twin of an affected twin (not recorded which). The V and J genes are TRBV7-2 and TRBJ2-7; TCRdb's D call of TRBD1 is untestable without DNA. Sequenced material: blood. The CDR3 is CASTPNAYEQYF.